This is a list of T cell receptor beta chains from one sample in a study of relationships among human T cell subsets. MiXCR was run by TCRdb on the multiplex PCR reads, yielding one entry per CDR3 protein. The sample contains over 10,000 distinct CDR3 sequences, roughly 65% of which appear only once. The sequenced sample was CD4+ Th1 cells sorted from blood. The source is a man in his forties or fifties in good health. CDR3s leave out the opening cysteine and the closing phenylalanine or tryptophan. Some rows mark clone size as missing; the rest say once, few, many or name a class of expanded clone.

v_gene: TRBV28; abundance: -; CDR3aa: ASSEGGYTEAF
v_gene: TRBV29-1; abundance: -; CDR3aa: SVEGRRGGTDTQY
v_gene: TRBV20-1; abundance: medium-sized; CDR3aa: SASPGVVETQY
v_gene: TRBV24-1; abundance: -; CDR3aa: ASSLRPTDTQY
v_gene: TRBV14; abundance: medium-sized; CDR3aa: ASSQASIYGYT
v_gene: TRBV19; abundance: few; CDR3aa: ASSIAMTGDPYEQY
v_gene: TRBV6-5; abundance: once; CDR3aa: ASSYPGQGVSDTQY
v_gene: TRBV18; abundance: -; CDR3aa: ASSPGETQY
v_gene: TRBV28; abundance: -; CDR3aa: ASRSTGRMNTEAF
v_gene: TRBV5-1; abundance: -; CDR3aa: ASSSDQGNTEAF
v_gene: TRBV20-1; abundance: -; CDR3aa: SAFPQGAGNNYEQY
v_gene: TRBV28; abundance: -; CDR3aa: ASSLAGATDTQY
v_gene: TRBV18; abundance: -; CDR3aa: ASSPRRASYEQY